The 31 T cell receptor beta chains below come from one sample, sequenced in a study of STAT5B mutations in CD4+ large granular lymphocyte leukemia. Profiled with immunoSEQ multiplex PCR; TCRdb holds only in-frame clones, not every one. The data hold more than 40,000 clones, with about 80% observed a single time. The sample taken for sequencing was CD4+ T cells from blood buffy coats. The receptors here all came from a human donor in good health.

The gene calls are TRBV11-3 and TRBJ1-4; the D gene is possibly TRBD1 (5 bases). Trimming took off 6 bases at V and 3 bases at J, with 14 bases between the two ends. The CDR3 runs to 15 residues. Germline values: CDR1 SGHNT, CDR2 YENEEA. The CDR3 spells CASSEFGGANEKLFF. In DNA, the CDR3 is TGTGCCAGCAGTGAGTTCGGGGGTGCTAATGAAAAACTGTTTTTT.

V is TRBV11-2 and J is TRBJ1-2, with no clear D. V was clipped by 5 bases and J by 8 bases, with 15 bases between them. Germline lookup yields CDR1 SGHAT and CDR2 FQNNGV. CDR3 length equals 13 residues. The CDR3 sequence: CASSPLRDLGYTF. For the CDR3, the DNA is TGTGCCAGCAGCCCACTAAGGGATTTGGGCTACACCTTC.

The rearrangement joins TRBV5-4 to TRBJ2-7, with D unresolved. The V end lost 3 bases, the J end lost 4 bases, and 5 bases lay between the germline ends. CDR1 SGHNT and CDR2 YYREEE come from the germline V gene (reference sequence). CDR3 length: 11 amino acids. This CDR3 is CASSSAYEQYF. The CDR3 DNA follows: TGTGCCAGCAGCTCCGCTTACGAGCAGTACTTC.

The rearrangement joins TRBV6-5 to TRBJ2-5; D gene ambiguous. TRBJ2-7 matches the DNA end more closely, so the J call is doubtful. Germline V lookup: CDR1 MNHEY, CDR2 SVGAGI. The CDR3 runs to 13 residues. The CDR3 DNA reads as TGTGCCAGCAGTTACGGGGTTACCTACGAGCAGTACTTC. Its protein product is CASSYGVTYEQYF.

V is TRBV28 and J is TRBJ1-4; 8 positions agree with TRBD1. V dropped 5 bases and J dropped 4; count of bases not matched to a gene: 6. The CDR3 has 15 amino acids. CDR1 and CDR2 (germline): MDHEN, SYDVKM. The CDR3 bases are TGTGCCAGCAGTGGGGACAGGCTACATAATGAAAAACTGTTTTTT. Amino acids: CASSGDRLHNEKLFF.

The V and J genes are TRBV30 and TRBJ2-6, with TRBD1 as a possible D gene (5 bases). V lost 0 bases, J lost 2 bases, and 11 bases lay in between. CDR1 GTSNPN and CDR2 SVGIG come from the germline V gene (reference sequence). This CDR3 spans 16 amino acids. The CDR3 region is CAWSVENRPGANVLTF. DNA of the CDR3: TGTGCCTGGAGTGTAGAAAACAGGCCTGGGGCCAACGTCCTGACTTTC.

The chain combines TRBV7-3 with TRBJ1-1; 7 bases are shared with TRBD1. V was pared by 5 bases and J by 8 bases, with 11 bases of the junction left unmatched. The germline V gene encodes CDR1 SGHTA and CDR2 FQGTGA. The CDR3 has 14 amino acids. CDR3 sequence: CASSRGGTVREAFF. The CDR3 DNA follows: TGTGCCAGCAGCCGGGGGGGGACAGTGAGGGAAGCTTTCTTT.

The rearrangement links TRBV10-3 to TRBJ2-7, with 10 positions matching TRBD2. V lost 4 bases, J lost 2 bases, and 5 bases stayed unmatched. The CDR3 covers 15 residues. Germline V gives CDR1 ENHRY, CDR2 SYGVKD. The CDR3 spells CAISGASGSAYEQYF. CDR3 bases: TGTGCCATCAGTGGGGCTAGCGGGAGCGCCTACGAGCAGTACTTC.

The chain links TRBV6-1 to TRBJ2-7; D is unresolved. The CDR3 has 15 residues. Trimming stripped 6 bases from V and 5 bases from J, with 20 bases between. Germline V gene sequence: CDR1 MNHNS, CDR2 SASEGT. The CDR3: CASRTRQRSVDEQYF. In DNA, the CDR3 is TGTGCCAGCAGAACCAGGCAGCGCTCCGTTGACGAGCAGTACTTC.

The J gene is TRBJ2-1, the V gene TRBV30; D gene uncertain. CDR1 and CDR2 from the germline V gene are GTSNPN and SVGIG (reference sequence). This CDR3 comprises 12 residues. As DNA, the CDR3 is TGTCGGGTCGGAAGCTCCTACAATGAGCAGTTCTTC. It encodes CRVGSSYNEQFF.

This sequence joins TRBV7-9 and TRBJ1-1; D is perhaps TRBD1 (6 bases). V was shortened by 2 bases and J by 5 bases, with 15 bases between the two germline ends. The CDR3 has 15 residues. Germline V CDR1 and CDR2: SEHNR, FQNEAQ (reference sequence). The CDR3 protein is CASSLISQGKTEAFF. In DNA, the CDR3 is TGTGCCAGCAGCTTAATCAGTCAGGGGAAAACTGAAGCTTTCTTT.

This chain uses TRBV1 with TRBJ2-3; TRBD2 was called by the table and not checked on the DNA. TRBV1 constitutes a pseudogene. The CDR3 totals 15 residues. CDR3 amino acids: CTSNRLAEGTDTQYF. As DNA, the CDR3 is TGCACCAGCAACAGACTAGCGGAGGGCACAGATACGCAGTATTTT.

This clone was counted a single time. The rearrangement links TRBV30 to TRBJ2-1, with 14 bases lining up with TRBD2. The CDR3 is 15 residues long. V shed 2 bases and J 7 bases; nucleotides not matched to a gene: 4. From germline, CDR1 is GTSNPN and CDR2 SVGIG (reference sequence). CDR3 sequence (DNA): TGTGCCTGGAGTAGGACTAGCGGGGGGAGAAATGAGCAGTTCTTC. It yields the protein CAWSRTSGGRNEQFF.

The chain is built from TRBV15 and TRBJ2-1, with TRBD1 matching 7 bases. The V and J ends lost 5 bases and 1 base, in that order; junction bases with no gene match: 5. The CDR3 has 15 residues. The V gene's germline CDR1 is LNHNV and CDR2 YYDKDF (reference sequence). The CDR3 DNA reads as TGTGCCACCAGCTTTAACAGGGGTTCCTACAATGAGCAGTTCTTC. It encodes CATSFNRGSYNEQFF.

V usage is TRBV5-1 and J usage is TRBJ2-5; 13 bases are a match to TRBD2. The better agreement between TRBJ2-7 and the DNA end casts doubt on the J call. The CDR3 length is 15 residues. Germline-derived CDR1 and CDR2 are SGHRS and YFSETQ. CDR3 nucleotide sequence: TGCGCCAGCAGCTTGGGGACTAGCGGGGGCTACGAGCAGTACTTC. This encodes CASSLGTSGGYEQYF.

The chain links TRBV28 to TRBJ2-6; TRBD1 aligns across 9 bases. CDR3 size: 16 residues. In germline, CDR1 is MDHEN, CDR2 SYDVKM. Trimming at V came to 6 bases and at J to 2 bases, leaving 5 bases not matched to a gene. CDR3 residues: CASRGTGTAGANVLTF. The CDR3 nucleotides read TGTGCCAGCAGGGGGACAGGGACTGCTGGGGCCAACGTCCTGACTTTC.

The J gene is TRBJ2-1, the V gene TRBV14, with 8 bases identical to TRBD1. There are 14 residues in the CDR3. Trimming cost V 3 bases and J 4 bases; bases outside gene matches: 2. Per germline, CDR1 SGHDN and CDR2 FVKESK. The CDR3 sequence is CASSHRGHYNEQFF. CDR3 nucleotides: TGTGCCAGCAGCCACAGGGGGCATTACAATGAGCAGTTCTTC.

This chain connects TRBV5-4 to TRBJ2-5; D might be TRBD2 (5 bases). Germline values: CDR1 SGHNT, CDR2 YYREEE (reference sequence). The CDR3 consists of 12 residues. Trimming took 9 bases from V and 3 from J, leaving 12 bases between them. The DNA of the CDR3 is TGTGCCACGAAGGGAGCAGAAGAGACCCAGTACTTC. It translates to CATKGAEETQYF. Using reference TRBV5-4 and TRBJ2-5 for the parts outside the CDR3, the full variable domain is ETGVTQSPTHLIKTRGQQVTLRCSSQSGHNTVSWYQQALGQGPQFIFQYYREEENGRGNFPPRFSGLQFPNYSSELNVNALELDDSALYLCATKGAEETQYFGPGTRLLVL.

As DNA, the CDR3 is TGTGCCACCAGCAGAGAATACAGGGGAGACACTGAAGCTTTCTTT. Protein sequence: CATSREYRGDTEAFF. The chain has TRBV15 and TRBJ1-1; TRBD1 matches 7 bases. The CDR3 sequence is 15 residues long. Germline assignment: CDR1 LNHNV and CDR2 YYDKDF (reference sequence). The V and J ends lost 0 bases and 3 bases, in that order; junction bases with no gene match: 4.

The chain employs TRBV2 and TRBJ2-7; maybe TRBD1 (6 bases). The CDR3 length is 12 residues. The V and J ends lost 9 bases and 3 bases respectively, with 12 bases between them. Germline assignment: CDR1 SNHLY and CDR2 FYNNEI. The CDR3 reads CASRQEVYEQYF. In DNA, the CDR3 is TGTGCCAGTAGACAGGAAGTCTACGAGCAGTACTTC. The whole variable domain, filled in from reference TRBV2 and TRBJ2-7, reads EPEVTQTPSHQVTQMGQEVILRCVPISNHLYFYWYRQILGQKVEFLVSFYNNEISEKSEIFDDQFSVERPDGSNFTLKIRSTKLEDSAMYFCASRQEVYEQYFGPGTRLTVT.

This clone has a single count. The V call is TRBV28, the J call TRBJ1-6; 9 bases match TRBD1. V was clipped by 4 bases and J by 19 bases; unmatched bases: 5. This CDR3 region has 11 residues. Germline V gene data show CDR1 as MDHEN and CDR2 as SYDVKM. The CDR3 here is CASSSRQGVHF. In nucleotides, the CDR3 is TGTGCCAGCAGTTCCCGACAGGGGGTTCACTTT.

The V and J genes are TRBV13 and TRBJ1-1; 7 bases fit TRBD1. Looked up from germline, CDR1 is PRHDT and CDR2 is FYEKMQ (reference sequence). Germline trimming cut 5 bases from V and 5 bases from J; bases unmatched to any gene: 5. CDR3 length equals 13 residues. The CDR3 region has the DNA TGTGCCAGCAGCACATACAGGGGAACTGAAGCTTTCTTT. It is translated as CASSTYRGTEAFF.

The rearrangement links TRBV2 to TRBJ2-1; no reliable D call. The CDR3 loop spans 15 amino acids. Germline CDR1 and CDR2: SNHLY and FYNNEI. V lost 7 bases to trimming and J lost 0 bases, with 13 bases between them. CDR3 coding DNA: TGTGCCAGCAATTTGTTGCGGAGCTCCTACAATGAGCAGTTCTTC. It specifies CASNLLRSSYNEQFF.

This clone is a singleton in its sample. The J gene is TRBJ2-7, the V gene TRBV11-3, with TRBD2 matching over 14 bases. V was clipped by 4 bases and J by 4 bases; unmatched bases: 3. CDR3 length: 15 residues. Germline V gene sequence: CDR1 SGHNT, CDR2 YENEEA. The DNA for the CDR3 is TGTGCCAGCAGCTACCGGACTAGCGGGAGGTACGAGCAGTACTTC. Its protein is CASSYRTSGRYEQYF.

The genes are TRBV2 and TRBJ1-6; 9 nucleotides align to TRBD1. The J segment lost 2 bases and the V segment lost 6 bases, leaving 5 bases of the junction unmatched. The CDR3 is 16 amino acids. CDR1 is SNHLY and CDR2 is FYNNEI in the germline V gene. This CDR3 reads CASRPTGGTYNSPLHF. CDR3 sequence (DNA): TGTGCCAGCAGGCCGACAGGGGGGACCTATAATTCACCCCTCCACTTT. The entire variable domain, with the rest obtained from reference TRBV2 and TRBJ1-6, is as follows: EPEVTQTPSHQVTQMGQEVILRCVPISNHLYFYWYRQILGQKVEFLVSFYNNEISEKSEIFDDQFSVERPDGSNFTLKIRSTKLEDSAMYFCASRPTGGTYNSPLHFGNGTRLTVT.

The chain combines TRBV11-2 with TRBJ2-2; a weak D match, TRBD1 (6 bases). The CDR3 runs to 16 residues. Germline lookup yields CDR1 SGHAT and CDR2 FQNNGV. Trimming pared 5 bases from V and 3 bases from J, leaving 16 bases between. The chain's CDR3 is CASSPQGGRDTGELFF. CDR3 nucleotide sequence: TGTGCCAGCAGCCCACAGGGCGGTCGCGACACCGGGGAGCTGTTTTTT. Together with reference TRBV11-2 and TRBJ2-2, the CDR3 gives the full variable domain: EAGVAQSPRYKIIEKRQSVAFWCNPISGHATLYWYQQILGQGPKLLIQFQNNGVVDDSQLPKDRFSAERLKGVDSTLKIQPAKLEDSAVYLCASSPQGGRDTGELFFGEGSRLTVL.

J is TRBJ1-3 and V is TRBV6-5, with D unresolved. The CDR3 runs 13 residues. CDR1 is MNHEY, CDR2 SVGAGI, per germline. V gave up 6 bases and J gave up 0 bases, with 6 bases separating them. The CDR3 sequence is CASREYSGNTIYF. The CDR3 DNA sequence: TGTGCCAGCAGAGAATACTCTGGAAACACCATATATTTT.

This clone appeared once. This chain joins TRBV11-2 and TRBJ2-7; D unclear. The CDR3 covers 12 residues. Germline lookup yields CDR1 SGHAT and CDR2 FQNNGV. V was shortened by 0 bases and J by 4 bases, with 4 bases between the two germline ends. The CDR3 nucleotides are TGTGCCAGCAGCTTAGATATATACGAGCAGTACTTC. Encoded protein: CASSLDIYEQYF.

This chain's CDR3 is CASRVSATNEKLFF. The CDR3 DNA sequence: TGTGCCAGCAGAGTCAGTGCAACTAATGAAAAACTGTTTTTT. J is TRBJ1-4 and V is TRBV6-5; D unclear. Germline V gene sequence: CDR1 MNHEY, CDR2 SVGAGI. The CDR3 runs 14 residues. With 6 bases removed from V and 0 bases from J, the gap between germline ends came to 8 bases.

This chain uses TRBV4-2 with TRBJ2-7; 10 positions match TRBD2. Germline V gene data show CDR1 as LGHNA and CDR2 as YNFKEQ. V lost 0 bases, J lost 2 bases, and 1 base stayed unmatched. This CDR3 is 15 amino acids long. The CDR3 coding sequence is TGTGCCAGCAGCCAAGAACTAGCGGGGCCCTACGAGCAGTACTTC. Amino acid sequence: CASSQELAGPYEQYF.

This clone has a handful of counts. The chain uses TRBV7-9 and TRBJ2-1, with a tentative D call TRBD2 (6 bases). The CDR3 totals 14 residues. Deletions cut 7 bases from V and 7 bases from J, with 17 bases between. Germline lookup yields CDR1 SEHNR and CDR2 FQNEAQ (reference sequence). The CDR3 sequence is CASKSGWIGNEQFF. The CDR3 bases are TGTGCCAGCAAGAGCGGGTGGATAGGAAATGAGCAGTTCTTC.